Described below is a single T cell receptor (beta chain) sequence and its context. One end of the junction varies from germline; a read error may be responsible. TCRbeta libraries were built with three rounds of nested PCR, modified from ARM-PCR. MiXCR, applied by TCRdb to the multiplex PCR reads, yields one record per CDR3 protein. The top ten clones hold about 23% of a sample with some 200,000 distinct CDR3 sequences, about 71% of them seen once. These data come from a study of tumor and adjacent non-tumor tissue in lung cancer. The CDR3 loop spans 14 amino acids. The V gene's germline CDR1 is KGHDR and CDR2 SFDVKD. No cell sorting was done before RNA was extracted from the tissue.

Sequencing was done on a sample of lung tumor tissue. The clonotype was recovered from a man aged 55-75 years with non-small cell lung cancer. J is TRBJ2-1 and V is TRBV24-1; possibly TRBD2 for D (6 bases). The CDR3 reads CATNDPWRGNEQFF. DNA of the CDR3: TGTGCCACCAATGATCCCTGGAGGGGCAATGAGCAGTTCTTC.